This T cell receptor (beta chain) was identified in a study of cytomegalovirus exposure and HLA in healthy donors. The PCR contained 60 Vbeta and 13 Jbeta primers. TCRdb's copy holds only in-frame clones and misses some; the assay was immunoSEQ multiplex PCR. Of approximately 180,000 clones in the sample, around 84% were seen once. This clone came up a few times. The sequencing sample was made of PBMCs. The origin of this receptor is a woman between 18 and 30 years old in good health and CMV-seronegative.

This CDR3 reads CASSQDQVEQYF. Written as DNA, the CDR3 is TGTGCCAGCAGCCAAGATCAGGTCGAGCAGTACTTC. V is TRBV4-2 and J is TRBJ2-7; no clear D gene. The CDR3 is 12 residues long. V lost 0 bases and J lost 6, with 6 bases in between. The V gene's germline CDR1 is LGHNA and CDR2 YNFKEQ.